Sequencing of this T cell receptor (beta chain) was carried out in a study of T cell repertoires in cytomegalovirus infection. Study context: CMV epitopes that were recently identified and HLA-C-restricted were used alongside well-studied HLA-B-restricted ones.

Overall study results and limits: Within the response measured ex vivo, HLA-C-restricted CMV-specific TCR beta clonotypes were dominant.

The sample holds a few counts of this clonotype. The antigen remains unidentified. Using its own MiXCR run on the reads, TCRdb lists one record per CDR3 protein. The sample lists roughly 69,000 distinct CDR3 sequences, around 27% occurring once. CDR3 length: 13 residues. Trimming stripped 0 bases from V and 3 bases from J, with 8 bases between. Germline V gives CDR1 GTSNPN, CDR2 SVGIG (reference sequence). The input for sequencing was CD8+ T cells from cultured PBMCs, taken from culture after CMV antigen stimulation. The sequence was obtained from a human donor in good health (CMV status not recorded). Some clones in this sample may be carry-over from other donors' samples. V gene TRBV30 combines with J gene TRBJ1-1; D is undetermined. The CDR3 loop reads CAWSVLLYTEAFF. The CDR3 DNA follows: TGTGCCTGGAGTGTCCTACTTTACACTGAAGCTTTCTTT.